This T cell receptor (beta chain) derives from a study of cytomegalovirus exposure and HLA in healthy donors. General study results and limits: Cytomegalovirus-associated TCR beta chains were listed, numbering 150 to 200. Cytomegalovirus status, reportedly, was diagnosed with high specificity and sensitivity by the classifier. A subsequent analysis found that TCR clusters from the first cohort also tended to co-occur in the approximately 120 validation repertoires, with 90% to 95% of cluster scores above 0. It was confirmed in vitro that a few of the CMV-associated chains were specific for CMV antigens.

Clones were read by immunoSEQ multiplex PCR, and TCRdb kept only the in-frame ones, dropping some. Among approximately 65,000 clones, around 93% were seen once, and the ten largest hold just over 3%. Regarding this clone: What it recognizes is unknown.

The V gene lost 6 bases and the J gene lost 4 bases, with 12 bases spanning the gap. The CDR3 contains 13 residues. The germline V gene has CDR1 MNHEY and CDR2 SMNVEV (reference sequence). The sequencing sample was made of PBMCs. The rearrangement joins TRBV27 to TRBJ1-1; no clear D gene. The receptor was isolated from a man younger than 30 in good health and CMV-seronegative. The CDR3, as DNA: TGTGCCAGCAGAATCGCCGGGTCCACTGAAGCTTTCTTT. This translates into CASRIAGSTEAFF.